Following are 25 T cell receptor beta chains from one sample sequenced in a study of blood T cell repertoires in COVID-19. The assay was immunoSEQ multiplex PCR, and TCRdb's table has in-frame clones only and misses some. The sample includes about 190,000 clones, about 80% seen only once; the top ten take approximately 15%. The sequencing sample was made of peripheral blood. The receptors here all came from a man aged 25 to 45 with active or convalescent COVID-19.

CDR3 bases: TGTGCCAGCAGCTTAGCGGGGGCGCACACCGGGGAGCTGTTTTTT. Its protein product is CASSLAGAHTGELFF. The rearrangement links TRBV7-2 to TRBJ2-2, with D tentatively TRBD1 (6 bases). Germline V gene lookup returns CDR1 SGHTA and CDR2 FQGNSA. CDR3 length: 15 amino acids. Trimming shortened V by 0 bases and J by 3 bases, and 8 bases separated the two germline ends. Filled out from reference TRBV7-2 and TRBJ2-2, the complete variable domain reads GAGVSQSPSNKVTEKGKDVELRCDPISGHTALYWYRQSLGQGLEFLIYFQGNSAPDKSGLPSDRFSAERTGGSVSTLTIQRTQQEDSAVYLCASSLAGAHTGELFFGEGSRLTVL.

The genes are TRBV4-1 and TRBJ2-7; TRBD2 matches at 11 bases. The germline gives CDR1 MGHRA, CDR2 YSYEKL. The CDR3 has 15 amino acids. The J segment lost 5 bases and the V segment lost 5 bases, leaving 8 bases of the junction unmatched. The CDR3 sequence: CASSRLLAGEHEQYF. In DNA, the CDR3 is TGCGCCAGCAGCAGATTACTAGCGGGAGAACACGAGCAGTACTTC.

In its sample, this clone was seen once. The J gene is TRBJ2-3, the V gene TRBV5-4, with 11 bases identical to TRBD2. Germline loops: CDR1 SGHNT, CDR2 YYREEE (reference sequence). V was pared by 3 bases and J by 5 bases, with 8 bases of the junction left unmatched. CDR3 size: 16 residues. The CDR3 sequence: CASSWDSGGAEDTQYF. Here the CDR3 DNA reads TGTGCCAGCAGCTGGGATAGCGGGGGGGCCGAAGATACGCAGTATTTT. Full variable domain (rest looked up from reference TRBV5-4 and TRBJ2-3): ETGVTQSPTHLIKTRGQQVTLRCSSQSGHNTVSWYQQALGQGPQFIFQYYREEENGRGNFPPRFSGLQFPNYSSELNVNALELDDSALYLCASSWDSGGAEDTQYFGPGTRLTVL.

The chain has TRBV18 and TRBJ2-2; D gene unclear. Deletions cut 1 base from V and 4 bases from J, with 7 bases between. The CDR3 length is 14 residues. Looked up from germline, CDR1 is KGHSH and CDR2 is LQKENI. The CDR3 here is CASSPLPVTGELFF. CDR3 sequence (DNA): TGTGCCAGCTCACCACTTCCAGTCACCGGGGAGCTGTTTTTT.

This sequence joins TRBV12-3 or TRBV12-4 and TRBJ1-2; perhaps TRBD1 as D (5 bases). The CDR3 sequence is 13 residues long. V gave up 6 bases and J gave up 6 bases, with 14 bases separating them. For the CDR3, the DNA is TGTGCCAGCAGCCCCGGGGGTGTAGATGGCTACACCTTC. This encodes CASSPGGVDGYTF.

The V and J genes are TRBV5-5 and TRBJ1-1; D may be TRBD1 (5 bases). CDR1 is SGHKS and CDR2 is YYEKEE in the germline V gene (reference sequence). This CDR3 spans 13 amino acids. V lost 1 base and J 5 bases, leaving 9 bases between the germline ends. The CDR3, as DNA: TGTGCCAGCAGCTTGACAGGCCCAACTGAAGCTTTCTTT. Translation: CASSLTGPTEAFF.

Only one count was recorded for this clone. This chain uses TRBV10-3 with TRBJ1-2, with D perhaps matching TRBD1 (5 bases). Germline CDR1 is ENHRY and CDR2 is SYGVKD. This CDR3 has 13 residues. Trimming shortened V by 8 bases and J by 6 bases, and 16 bases separated the two germline ends. The CDR3 DNA follows: TGTGCCATCCGGACAATTGGGGTGGATGGCTACACCTTC. The encoded protein is CAIRTIGVDGYTF.

This clone appeared once. V gene TRBV30 combines with J gene TRBJ1-5, with 7 nucleotides matching TRBD1. The CDR3 has 16 residues. Trimming cost V 3 bases and J 0 bases; bases outside gene matches: 8. From germline, CDR1 is GTSNPN and CDR2 SVGIG (reference sequence). The CDR3 sequence: CAWSRDRSYSNQPQHF. CDR3 sequence (DNA): TGTGCCTGGAGCCGGGACAGAAGTTATAGCAATCAGCCCCAGCATTTT.

This clone was observed a few times. Other nucleotide sequences from this sample produce the same CDR3. The chain recombines TRBV4-1 with TRBJ1-1; D possibly corresponds to TRBD1 (6 bases). CDR3 size: 17 residues. Between the trimmed V and J ends, which lost 0 bases and 0 bases, there was a span of 14 bases. Germline V CDR1 and CDR2: MGHRA, YSYEKL. In DNA, the CDR3 is TGCGCCAGCAGCCAAGAGTGGGACACACTTCTGAACACTGAAGCTTTCTTT. This sequence encodes CASSQEWDTLLNTEAFF.

The chain uses TRBV11-3 and TRBJ1-6; no definite D call. Trimming left V 4 bases short and J 6 bases short, with 10 bases between. From germline, CDR1 is SGHNT and CDR2 YENEEA. The CDR3 has 14 amino acids. Here the CDR3 DNA reads TGTGCCAGCAGCTCAGGCATCGGTAATTCACCCCTCCACTTT. Its translation: CASSSGIGNSPLHF.

V gene TRBV6-2 or TRBV6-3 combines with J gene TRBJ2-7; 8 bases line up with TRBD2. The CDR3 has 14 residues. Trimming took 5 bases from V and 0 from J; bases not matched to a gene: 3. Germline CDR1 MNHEY, CDR2 SVGEGT. The CDR3 region is CASSPGTSSYEQYF. The CDR3 nucleotides read TGTGCCAGCAGTCCCGGGACTAGCTCCTACGAGCAGTACTTC.

V and J are TRBV28 and TRBJ2-7; 8 bases agree with TRBD2. V gave up 4 bases and J gave up 3 bases; unmatched junction bases: 8. Germline V gene sequence: CDR1 MDHEN, CDR2 SYDVKM. This CDR3 is 15 amino acids long. The DNA for the CDR3 is TGTGCCAGCAGTTCCGGAGCGGGGGCGGACTACGAGCAGTACGTC. Translation gives CASSSGAGADYEQYV.

J is TRBJ2-1 and V is TRBV27; 9 bases agree with TRBD2. Looked up from germline, CDR1 is MNHEY and CDR2 is SMNVEV (reference sequence). Unmatched junction bases numbered 6, after V lost 0 bases and J lost 6 bases. This CDR3 is 16 amino acids long. The CDR3 region has the DNA TGTGCCAGCAGTTTATCGGCGGGAGGGTCCCTCAATGAGCAGTTCTTC. Its protein product is CASSLSAGGSLNEQFF.

CDR3 DNA sequence: TGTGCCAGCAGCCAAGACACTCTAAGGCACATGAACACTGAAGCTTTCTTT. Amino acid sequence: CASSQDTLRHMNTEAFF. The chain employs TRBV7-9 and TRBJ1-1; D uncertain. Germline V gene sequence: CDR1 SEHNR, CDR2 FQNEAQ (reference sequence). The CDR3 is 17 amino acids. Deletions cut 5 bases from V and 0 bases from J, with 19 bases between.

This clone has ten or more counts. The J gene is TRBJ2-5, the V gene TRBV28; 9 nucleotides align to TRBD1. Germline trimming cut 6 bases from V and 2 bases from J; bases unmatched to any gene: 13. CDR3 size: 17 residues. Per the germline V gene, CDR1 is MDHEN and CDR2 is SYDVKM. The CDR3 spells CASSPGTGRMGQETQYF. The CDR3 DNA is TGTGCCAGCAGCCCCGGGACAGGGCGGATGGGACAAGAGACCCAGTACTTC.

The chain recombines TRBV6-4 with TRBJ1-2; D remains ambiguous. The CDR3 runs 13 residues. Germline-derived CDR1 and CDR2 are MRHNA and SNTAGT. V lost 2 bases and J 4 bases, leaving 8 bases between the germline ends. The CDR3 DNA reads TGTGCCAGCAGTGACCGTGCCAGCTATGGCTACACCTTC. This encodes CASSDRASYGYTF.

CDR3 loop: CAFSSNPNEKLFF. In DNA, the CDR3 is TGTGCCTTCTCGAGCAATCCTAATGAAAAACTGTTTTTT. The genes are TRBV12-3 or TRBV12-4 and TRBJ1-4, with D hard to call. The CDR3 has 13 amino acids. V gave up 11 bases and J gave up 3 bases, with 13 bases separating them.

The chain recombines TRBV5-1 with TRBJ1-6, with D possibly TRBD1 on 5 matching bases. V dropped 1 base and J dropped 9 bases, with 17 bases sitting between them. The CDR3 has 16 residues. Germline assignment: CDR1 SGHRS and CDR2 YFSETQ. The CDR3 here is CASSLSAGGTTSPLHF. For the CDR3, the DNA is TGCGCCAGCAGCTTGTCGGCCGGGGGTACCACTTCACCCCTCCACTTT.

V is TRBV19 and J is TRBJ2-2, with D possibly matching TRBD2 (6 bases). CDR3 length: 17 amino acids. Looked up from germline, CDR1 is LNHDA and CDR2 is SQIVND (reference sequence). V was clipped by 7 bases and J by 5 bases, with 23 bases between them. This chain's CDR3 is CASTSNPGAGVTGELFF. The CDR3 DNA reads as TGTGCCAGTACCTCCAACCCGGGAGCCGGGGTAACCGGGGAGCTGTTTTTT.

V gene TRBV30 combines with J gene TRBJ1-4, with TRBD1 matching 10 bases. V was pared by 8 bases and J by 4 bases, with 10 bases of the junction left unmatched. There are 15 residues in the CDR3. The germline CDR1 and CDR2 sequences are GTSNPN and SVGIG (reference sequence). This CDR3 reads CAGKRGTGDNEKLFF. Here the CDR3 DNA reads TGTGCCGGAAAACGGGGGACAGGGGATAATGAAAAACTGTTTTTT.

For the CDR3, the DNA is TGTGCCTGGGGAAGACGGACAGGCCCCTACGAGCAGTACTTC. It yields the protein CAWGRRTGPYEQYF. This sequence joins TRBV30 and TRBJ2-7, with 7 bases matching TRBD1. Germline CDR1 is GTSNPN and CDR2 is SVGIG (reference sequence). J lost 2 bases, V lost 5 bases, and 9 bases had no gene match. The CDR3 has 14 amino acids.

The genes are TRBV30 and TRBJ1-2; the D is unclear. The V end lost 0 bases, the J end lost 8 bases, and 10 bases lay between the germline ends. Germline V gene data show CDR1 as GTSNPN and CDR2 as SVGIG (reference sequence). The CDR3 has 12 amino acids. The CDR3 loop is CAWSVRWRGYTF. DNA for the CDR3: TGTGCCTGGAGTGTACGATGGAGGGGCTACACCTTC. Full variable domain (rest looked up from reference TRBV30 and TRBJ1-2): SQTIHQWPATLVQPVGSPLSLECTVEGTSNPNLYWYRQAAGRGLQLLFYSVGIGQISSEVPQNLSASRPQDRQFILSSKKLLLSDSGFYLCAWSVRWRGYTFGSGTRLTVV.

This clone was recorded only once. The V call is TRBV6-2 or TRBV6-3, the J call TRBJ2-3; 9 bases agree with TRBD2. V trimming: 0 bases; J trimming: 3 bases; junction bases outside the gene matches: 10. Looked up from germline, CDR1 is MNHEY and CDR2 is SVGEGT. The CDR3 is 18 residues long. The CDR3 region is CASSYSASGTALTDTQYF. DNA for the CDR3: TGTGCCAGCAGTTACTCGGCTAGCGGGACCGCTCTGACAGATACGCAGTATTTT.

V usage is TRBV3-1 (or the pseudogene TRBV3-2) and J usage is TRBJ2-1; 7 nucleotides match TRBD1. Germline V gene data show CDR1 as LGHDT and CDR2 as YNNKEL (reference sequence). CDR3 size: 13 residues. V shed 2 bases and J 11 bases; nucleotides not matched to a gene: 6. CDR3 in DNA: TGTGCCAGCAGCCAACCGGACAGGTCGAAGCAGTTCTTC. Residues: CASSQPDRSKQFF.

This chain uses TRBV5-6 with TRBJ1-1; D is uncertain. The CDR3 has 12 amino acids. Germline V lookup: CDR1 SGHDT, CDR2 YYEEEE. Trimming stripped 0 bases from V and 8 bases from J, with 8 bases between. The CDR3 sequence is CASSLGQYEAFF. For the CDR3, the DNA is TGTGCCAGCAGCTTGGGGCAGTACGAAGCTTTCTTT.